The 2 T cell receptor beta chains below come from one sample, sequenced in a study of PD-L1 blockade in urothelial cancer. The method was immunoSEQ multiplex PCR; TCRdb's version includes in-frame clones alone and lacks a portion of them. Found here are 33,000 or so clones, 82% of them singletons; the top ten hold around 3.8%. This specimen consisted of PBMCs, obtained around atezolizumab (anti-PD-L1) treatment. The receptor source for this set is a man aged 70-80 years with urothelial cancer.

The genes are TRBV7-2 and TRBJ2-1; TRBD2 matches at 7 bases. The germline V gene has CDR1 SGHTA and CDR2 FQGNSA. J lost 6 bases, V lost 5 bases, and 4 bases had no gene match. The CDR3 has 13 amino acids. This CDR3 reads CASSDSSGNEQFF. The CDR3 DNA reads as TGTGCCAGCAGCGACTCTAGCGGCAATGAGCAGTTCTTC.

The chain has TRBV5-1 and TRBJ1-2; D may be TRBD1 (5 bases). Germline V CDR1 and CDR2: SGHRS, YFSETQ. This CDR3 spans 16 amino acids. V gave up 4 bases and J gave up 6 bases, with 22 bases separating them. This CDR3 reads CASSRSPGLAGNGYTF. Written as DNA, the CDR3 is TGCGCCAGCAGCCGCTCACCGGGACTGGCCGGCAATGGCTACACCTTC.